Listed here are 23 T cell receptor beta chains from one sample, sequenced in a study of OX40 agonist ivuxolimab in advanced cancers. Profiled with immunoSEQ multiplex PCR; TCRdb holds only in-frame clones, not every one. The sample yields roughly 18,000 clones, approximately 80% seen once. The specimen was CD4+ or CD8+ T cells sorted from blood, collected in a trial of the OX40 agonist ivuxolimab. The receptors here all came from an adult with an advanced solid tumor such as melanoma, head and neck, liver or kidney cancer.

The chain links TRBV19 to TRBJ2-1, with 10 bases fitting TRBD1. V was pared by 5 bases and J by 7 bases, with 11 bases of the junction left unmatched. CDR3 length equals 16 residues. CDR1 and CDR2 (germline): LNHDA, SQIVND (reference sequence). CDR3 sequence (DNA): TGTGCCAGTAGTTCCCCCGCGGGACAGGGGAGGAATGAGCAGTTCTTC. This translates into CASSSPAGQGRNEQFF. Drawing the rest from reference TRBV19 and TRBJ2-1, the complete variable domain is DGGITQSPKYLFRKEGQNVTLSCEQNLNHDAMYWYRQDPGQGLRLIYYSQIVNDFQKGDIAEGYSVSREKKESFPLTVTSAQKNPTAFYLCASSSPAGQGRNEQFFGPGTRLTVL.

V and J are TRBV27 and TRBJ2-3; TRBD2 matches at 11 bases. The CDR3 is 15 amino acids. J gave up 2 bases and V 5 bases, and 3 bases lay outside the gene matches. Per the germline V gene, CDR1 is MNHEY and CDR2 is SMNVEV (reference sequence). Here the CDR3 DNA reads TGTGCCAGCAGTCTGACTAGCGGGACCACAGATACGCAGTATTTT. This translates into CASSLTSGTTDTQYF.

This chain uses TRBV6-1 with TRBJ1-1; D call uncertain. CDR1 MNHNS and CDR2 SASEGT come from the germline V gene. The CDR3 loop spans 13 amino acids. V was clipped by 7 bases and J by 6 bases, with 15 bases between them. The CDR3 DNA reads TGTGCCAGCAAGTTCGGGAGTGGCGCTGAAGCTTTCTTT. It encodes CASKFGSGAEAFF.

The CDR3 here is CSAPIEDTQYF. CDR3 nucleotides: TGCAGTGCACCTATAGAGGATACGCAGTATTTT. The chain employs TRBV20-1 and TRBJ2-3; D call uncertain. Germline V lookup: CDR1 DFQATT, CDR2 SNEGSKA (reference sequence). V was clipped by 6 bases and J by 6 bases, with 10 bases between them. The CDR3 totals 11 residues.

The chain uses TRBV7-9 and TRBJ2-1; D is uncertain. The germline V gene encodes CDR1 SEHNR and CDR2 FQNEAQ (reference sequence). The CDR3 sequence is 10 residues long. The V end lost 8 bases, the J end lost 13 bases, and 12 bases lay between the germline ends. CDR3 nucleotides: TGTGCCAGCCAATACCGCATTCAGTTCTTC. Its protein product is CASQYRIQFF.

V and J are TRBV30 and TRBJ2-3, with 7 bases identical to TRBD1. The germline V gene encodes CDR1 GTSNPN and CDR2 SVGIG (reference sequence). J lost 2 bases, V lost 2 bases, and 4 bases had no gene match. CDR3 length equals 14 residues. DNA for the CDR3: TGTGCCTGGAGTCCGGGACAGTTCACAGATACGCAGTATTTT. Its translation: CAWSPGQFTDTQYF.

This sequence joins TRBV25-1 and TRBJ1-6; D unresolved. The V end was cut by 4 bases, the J end by 7 bases, with 11 bases between. Germline V gene lookup returns CDR1 MGHDK and CDR2 SYGVNS. This CDR3 region has 14 residues. CDR3 loop: CASSANEGNSPLHF. CDR3 nucleotides: TGTGCCAGCAGTGCAAACGAAGGGAATTCACCCCTCCACTTT.

The rearrangement joins TRBV27 to TRBJ2-1, with D perhaps matching TRBD2 (5 bases). From germline, CDR1 is MNHEY and CDR2 SMNVEV (reference sequence). The CDR3 is 13 residues long. Between the trimmed V and J ends, which lost 8 bases and 2 bases, there was a span of 10 bases. For the CDR3, the DNA is TGTGCCAGCGTAGCGCCCACCTACAATGAGCAGTTCTTC. Residues: CASVAPTYNEQFF.

The J gene is TRBJ2-1, the V gene TRBV10-1; the D is unclear. Germline CDR1 WNHNN, CDR2 SYGVQD (reference sequence). The germline V and J ends were trimmed by 0 bases and 0 bases, with 15 bases remaining between them. CDR3 length equals 18 residues. CDR3 nucleotides: TGCGCCAGCAGTGAGTCATGGAAGTTACAAAGCTCCTACAATGAGCAGTTCTTC. It translates to CASSESWKLQSSYNEQFF.

This clone showed up just a few times. This sequence joins TRBV7-2 and TRBJ1-4; possibly TRBD1 for D (6 bases). V was clipped by 5 bases and J by 13 bases, with 17 bases between them. The CDR3 loop spans 13 amino acids. Germline lookup yields CDR1 SGHTA and CDR2 FQGNSA. CDR3 region: CASSQGTRGRLFF. The CDR3 nucleotides read TGTGCCAGCAGCCAGGGGACCCGGGGGAGACTGTTTTTT.

The rearrangement links TRBV5-1 to TRBJ2-2; 9 nucleotides align to TRBD1. Germline-derived CDR1 and CDR2 are SGHRS and YFSETQ. With V trimmed by 4 bases and J by 6 bases, 16 bases remained unmatched. The length of the CDR3 is 18 residues. The CDR3 DNA reads as TGCGCCAGCAGCCATCGGTCGAGTGGGACAGGGTCCCCCGGGGAGCTGTTTTTT. This sequence encodes CASSHRSSGTGSPGELFF.

This sequence joins TRBV5-1 and TRBJ1-5; tentatively, D is TRBD1 (5 bases). The CDR3 extends over 15 amino acids. The V gene's germline CDR1 is SGHRS and CDR2 YFSETQ. V was pared by 4 bases and J by 4 bases, with 15 bases between. Here the CDR3 DNA reads TGCGCCAGCAGCCCGACACTGGGGCAAAATCAGCCCCAGCATTTT. This gives the protein CASSPTLGQNQPQHF.

The chain combines TRBV27 with TRBJ1-2; a weak D match, TRBD1 (5 bases). This CDR3 is built from 17 residues. Trimming pared 5 bases from V and 5 bases from J, leaving 24 bases between. CDR1 and CDR2 from the germline V gene are MNHEY and SMNVEV (reference sequence). The chain's CDR3 is CASSLGGGRADTYGYTF. In DNA, the CDR3 is TGTGCCAGCAGTCTTGGGGGGGGGAGGGCGGATACATATGGCTACACCTTC.

The J gene is TRBJ2-2, the V gene TRBV4-1; no clear D gene. CDR3 length equals 13 residues. CDR1 and CDR2 from the germline V gene are MGHRA and YSYEKL. Trimming removed 1 base from V and 4 bases from J, with 4 bases in between. The CDR3 DNA sequence: TGCGCCAGCAGCCAAGTTGGCACCGGGGAGCTGTTTTTT. This sequence encodes CASSQVGTGELFF.

The J gene is TRBJ2-5, the V gene TRBV19; the D is unclear. V was shortened by 5 bases and J by 0 bases, with 13 bases between the two germline ends. Germline values: CDR1 LNHDA, CDR2 SQIVND (reference sequence). This CDR3 has 15 amino acids. The CDR3 DNA reads as TGTGCCAGTAGTTCGACCGCCAGAAACCAAGAGACCCAGTACTTC. This encodes CASSSTARNQETQYF.

The chain links TRBV28 to TRBJ1-2; 7 positions match TRBD1. Germline V gene data show CDR1 as MDHEN and CDR2 as SYDVKM. The CDR3 has 14 residues. Germline trimming cut 3 bases from V and 4 bases from J; bases unmatched to any gene: 5. CDR3 sequence (DNA): TGTGCCAGCAGTTTGTCGACAGGGATCTATGGCTACACCTTC. It specifies CASSLSTGIYGYTF.

The sample holds one count of this clone. The V and J genes are TRBV10-1 and TRBJ2-1; D might be TRBD2 (6 bases). In germline, CDR1 is WNHNN, CDR2 SYGVQD (reference sequence). Trimming cost V 11 bases and J 5 bases, with 16 bases left between them. The CDR3 runs to 13 residues. CDR3 in amino acids: CAQGGEDHNEQFF. DNA for the CDR3: TGCGCCCAAGGAGGGGAGGACCACAATGAGCAGTTCTTC.

The table lists this clone with a count of one. The gene calls are TRBV2 and TRBJ2-1; 10 bases align to TRBD1. CDR1 is SNHLY and CDR2 is FYNNEI in the germline V gene. V shed 5 bases and J 7 bases; nucleotides not matched to a gene: 8. CDR3 length: 15 amino acids. The CDR3 loop reads CASSSGTGEWNEQFF. Here the CDR3 DNA reads TGTGCCAGCAGTTCCGGGACAGGGGAATGGAATGAGCAGTTCTTC. The full variable domain, its missing parts supplied by reference TRBV2 and TRBJ2-1, is EPEVTQTPSHQVTQMGQEVILRCVPISNHLYFYWYRQILGQKVEFLVSFYNNEISEKSEIFDDQFSVERPDGSNFTLKIRSTKLEDSAMYFCASSSGTGEWNEQFFGPGTRLTVL.

The J gene is TRBJ2-7, the V gene TRBV7-3; 7 bases are shared with TRBD2. V lost 0 bases, J lost 0 bases, and 2 bases stayed unmatched. Looked up from germline, CDR1 is SGHTA and CDR2 is FQGTGA. The CDR3 runs to 15 residues. CDR3 DNA: TGTGCCAGCAGCTTAACGGGGGGGACCTCCTACGAGCAGTACTTC. Protein: CASSLTGGTSYEQYF.

This chain links TRBV19 with TRBJ1-4, with a possible D match to TRBD1 (6 bases). Trimming removed 7 bases at V and 1 base at J, with 13 bases between. The CDR3 runs 15 residues. Germline CDR1 and CDR2: LNHDA and SQIVND (reference sequence). CDR3 sequence reads: CASKMGGRTNEKLFF. The CDR3 bases are TGTGCCAGTAAGATGGGGGGCCGAACTAATGAAAAACTGTTTTTT. Looking up the rest from reference TRBV19 and TRBJ1-4 gives the full variable domain: DGGITQSPKYLFRKEGQNVTLSCEQNLNHDAMYWYRQDPGQGLRLIYYSQIVNDFQKGDIAEGYSVSREKKESFPLTVTSAQKNPTAFYLCASKMGGRTNEKLFFGSGTQLSVL.

This chain connects TRBV21-1 to TRBJ1-2. TRBV21-1 is a known pseudogene. The CDR3 extends over 16 amino acids. The CDR3 is CASSKESKVENYGYTF. In nucleotides, the CDR3 is TGTGCCAGCAGCAAAGAGTCGAAGGTAGAAAACTATGGCTACACCTTC.

The CDR3 protein is CASSTSLVNHNEQFF. CDR3 in DNA: TGTGCCAGCAGCACTAGCCTAGTGAATCACAATGAGCAGTTCTTC. The rearrangement links TRBV7-9 to TRBJ2-1, with D perhaps TRBD2 (6 bases). This CDR3 is built from 15 residues. The V end was cut by 5 bases, the J end by 5 bases, with 16 bases between. CDR1 and CDR2 from the germline V gene are SEHNR and FQNEAQ (reference sequence).

This clone was detected a few times. This chain joins TRBV11-2 and TRBJ1-6, with TRBD1 as a possible D gene (6 bases). This CDR3 comprises 12 residues. CDR1 is SGHAT, CDR2 FQNNGV, per germline. V was pared by 5 bases and J by 14 bases, with 13 bases between. CDR3 residues: CASSIQGRALHF. CDR3 sequence (DNA): TGTGCCAGCAGCATCCAGGGGAGGGCCCTCCACTTT.